Listed below are T cell receptor beta chains from one sample, sequenced in a study of CD8 T cells in ankylosing spondylitis. TCRdb re-called the 5' RACE reads through MiXCR, storing one row per CDR3 protein. The top ten hold approximately 0.46% of the sample, which has 700,000 to 1,000,000 distinct CDR3 sequences, about 11% seen once. Sequencing was performed on blood, either unsorted or a sorted T cell fraction (not recorded which). Every receptor here comes from a male donor with ankylosing spondylitis. Both conserved end residues are part of each CDR3. D genes are given only for firm matches.

TRBD2,TRBV7-2,TRBJ2-7,CASSLVGTSGSPYEQYF
-,TRBV6-2/TRBV6-3,TRBJ1-5,CASSGPTWTQPQHF
-,TRBV5-1,TRBJ1-1,CASSFTGSDTEAFF
TRBD2,TRBV4-2,TRBJ2-1,CASSQASGGIYNEQFF
TRBD1,TRBV5-1,TRBJ1-1,CASSLSTGGEAFF
-,TRBV12-3/TRBV12-4,TRBJ1-5,CASSLHRESQPQHF
-,TRBV20-1,TRBJ1-1,CSARVLGNSEAFF
TRBD1,TRBV5-1,TRBJ1-2,CASSLTGTGDYGYTF
-,TRBV20-1,TRBJ1-3,CSASLRPPPGNTIYF
-,TRBV4-2,TRBJ2-5,CASSQVGLGETQYF
-,TRBV5-1,TRBJ1-5,CASSLIGGGNQPQHF
-,TRBV20-1,TRBJ2-3,CSASTGVGDTQYF
-,TRBV7-2,TRBJ1-5,CASSLVPQGLQPQHF
-,TRBV7-2,TRBJ1-2,CASSPGEGRGYTF
TRBD1,TRBV20-1,TRBJ1-2,CGALIGQGGGYTF
TRBD1,TRBV20-1,TRBJ2-2,CSASYRGNTGELFF
TRBD1,TRBV29-1,TRBJ2-7,CSAVRDRGYEQYF
-,TRBV7-2,TRBJ2-7,CASLRGDSPYEQYF
-,TRBV20-1,TRBJ2-5,CSARQTFASPKQWGETQYF
-,TRBV7-3,TRBJ2-3,CASSLKLADTQYF
TRBD2,TRBV10-3,TRBJ2-1,CAIRDLAGGSYNEQFF
TRBD2,TRBV29-1,TRBJ2-1,CSVAASGSYNEQFF
TRBD1,TRBV7-2,TRBJ2-5,CASSVYGTDYQETQYF
-,TRBV6-6,TRBJ1-5,CASSVFGTQHF
-,TRBV29-1,TRBJ1-1,CSVEIRGGLDAFF
-,TRBV5-1,TRBJ2-7,CASSFPYEQYF
-,TRBV5-5,TRBJ2-5,CASSPGPGYEETQYF
-,TRBV20-1,TRBJ2-7,CSAREPRVADEQYF
TRBD2,TRBV20-1,TRBJ2-1,CSAIAGGPSYNEQFF
-,TRBV7-9,TRBJ1-1,CASSLGEGMNTEAFF
-,TRBV2,TRBJ1-1,CASGVGENTEAFF
TRBD1,TRBV5-1,TRBJ1-1,CASSTRDRGKTEAFF
-,TRBV5-1,TRBJ1-1,CASSSAWGGYTEAFF
-,TRBV9,TRBJ1-4,CASSDGGGNEKLFF
-,TRBV10-3,TRBJ1-1,CAIRPDRENTEAFF
-,TRBV7-2,TRBJ1-3,CASSPALSGNTIYF
-,TRBV15,TRBJ2-2,CATGARITGELFF
TRBD1,TRBV7-9,TRBJ2-2,CASSLSQGAFIGELFF
-,TRBV19,TRBJ2-3,CASMTGDTDTQYF
-,TRBV11-2,TRBJ1-4,CASSLSAARGTNEKLFF
-,TRBV20-1,TRBJ2-3,CSAKWTDTQYF
TRBD1,TRBV5-1,TRBJ2-7,CASSSTGFDEQYF
-,TRBV5-1,TRBJ2-3,CASELADTQYF
-,TRBV25-1,TRBJ2-5,CASLPAYQETQYF
TRBD2,TRBV4-3,TRBJ2-5,CASSQDWWGAGRVETQYF
TRBD1,TRBV2,TRBJ1-4,CASSFNRGEGEKLFF
TRBD1,TRBV6-4,TRBJ1-2,CASSVRSGTAYGYTF
-,TRBV7-2,TRBJ1-2,CASSSTGSHYGYTF
-,TRBV11-2,TRBJ2-5,CASGPRAGRQETQYF
-,TRBV27,TRBJ2-2,CASMEWGELFF